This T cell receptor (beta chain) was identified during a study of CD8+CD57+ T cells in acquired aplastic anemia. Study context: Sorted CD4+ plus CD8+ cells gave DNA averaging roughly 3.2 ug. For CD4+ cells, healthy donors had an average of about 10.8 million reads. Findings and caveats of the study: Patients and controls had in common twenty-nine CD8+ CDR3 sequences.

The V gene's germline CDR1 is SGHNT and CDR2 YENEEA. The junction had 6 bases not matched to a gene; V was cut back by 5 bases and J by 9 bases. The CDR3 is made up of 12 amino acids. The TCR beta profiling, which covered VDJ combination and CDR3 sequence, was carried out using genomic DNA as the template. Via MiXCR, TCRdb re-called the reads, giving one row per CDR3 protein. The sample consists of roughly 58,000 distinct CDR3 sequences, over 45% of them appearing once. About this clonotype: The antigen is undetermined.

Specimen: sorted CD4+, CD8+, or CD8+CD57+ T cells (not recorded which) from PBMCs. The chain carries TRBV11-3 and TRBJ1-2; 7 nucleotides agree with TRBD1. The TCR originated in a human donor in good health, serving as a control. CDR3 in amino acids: CASSLTGYSYTF. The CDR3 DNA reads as TGTGCCAGCAGCCTGACAGGGTACAGCTACACCTTC.